This T cell receptor (beta chain) comes out of a study of Graves' ophthalmopathy and Graves' hyperthyroidism. In the study overall: Hyperthyroidism is called stable when no ophthalmopathy develops within 18 months of follow-up. Study conclusions and caveats: Ophthalmopathy progression was predicted with around 71% sensitivity and approximately 72% specificity. Among expanded thyroid clonotypes above 0.001 frequency, most also occurred in blood.

Germline V lookup: CDR1 WSHSY, CDR2 SAAADI. The V end was cut by 6 bases, the J end by 6 bases, with 17 bases between. The CDR3 length is 14 residues. Beta-chain TCR CDR3 regions were amplified from RNA transcripts. A first-round RT-PCR used HTBI primers, followed by a second-round multiplex PCR. TCRdb analysed the multiplex PCR reads with MiXCR anew, one entry per CDR3 protein. The table includes roughly 1.1 million distinct CDR3 sequences, approximately 35% detected once. Diagnosis relied on clinical symptoms, serum thyroxine, TRAb, thyroid ultrasound and orbital computed tomography. On this clonotype itself: Antigen: not known.

Sequenced material: peripheral blood or thyroid tissue (not recorded which). The V and J genes are TRBV10-2 and TRBJ1-2, with D possibly TRBD1 on 5 matching bases. The receptor's source is an adult man with Graves' hyperthyroidism. The CDR3 is CASSPSGDLDGYTF. The CDR3 DNA follows: TGCGCCAGCAGCCCTTCCGGGGACCTTGATGGCTACACCTTC.